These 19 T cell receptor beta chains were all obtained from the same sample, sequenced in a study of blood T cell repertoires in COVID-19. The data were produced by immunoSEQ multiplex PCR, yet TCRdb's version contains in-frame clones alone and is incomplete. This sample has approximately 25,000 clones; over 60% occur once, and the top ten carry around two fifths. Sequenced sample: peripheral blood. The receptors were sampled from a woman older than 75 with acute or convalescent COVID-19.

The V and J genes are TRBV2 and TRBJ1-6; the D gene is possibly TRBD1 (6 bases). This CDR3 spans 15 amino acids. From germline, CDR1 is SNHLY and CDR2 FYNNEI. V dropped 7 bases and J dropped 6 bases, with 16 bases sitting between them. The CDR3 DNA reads TGTGCCAGCAATCGGGACACTGGATTTAATTCACCCCTCCACTTT. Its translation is CASNRDTGFNSPLHF.

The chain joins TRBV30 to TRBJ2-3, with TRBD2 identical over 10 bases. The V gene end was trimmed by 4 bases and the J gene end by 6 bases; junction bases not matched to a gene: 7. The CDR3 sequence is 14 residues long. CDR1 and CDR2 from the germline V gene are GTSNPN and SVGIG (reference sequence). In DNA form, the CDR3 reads TGTGCCTGGATATCTAGCGGGGGAGGGGATACGCAGTATTTT. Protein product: CAWISSGGGDTQYF.

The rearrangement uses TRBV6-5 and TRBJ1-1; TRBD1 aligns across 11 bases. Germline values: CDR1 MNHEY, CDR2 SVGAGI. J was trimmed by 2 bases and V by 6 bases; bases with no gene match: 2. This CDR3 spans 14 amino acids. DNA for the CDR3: TGTGCCAGCAGGGGGACAGGGGGAAACACTGAAGCTTTCTTT. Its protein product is CASRGTGGNTEAFF.

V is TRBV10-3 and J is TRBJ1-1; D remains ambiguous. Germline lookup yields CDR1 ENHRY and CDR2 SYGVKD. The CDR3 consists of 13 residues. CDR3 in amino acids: CAIKRAGGTEAFF. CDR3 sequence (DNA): TGTGCAATTAAAAGGGCGGGAGGCACTGAAGCTTTCTTT.

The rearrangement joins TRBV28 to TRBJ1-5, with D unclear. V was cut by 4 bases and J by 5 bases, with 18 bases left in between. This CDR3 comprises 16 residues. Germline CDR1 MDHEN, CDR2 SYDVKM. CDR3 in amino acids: CASSSKGRGIYQPQHF. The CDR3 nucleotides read TGTGCCAGCAGTTCTAAGGGTCGAGGGATCTATCAGCCCCAGCATTTT.

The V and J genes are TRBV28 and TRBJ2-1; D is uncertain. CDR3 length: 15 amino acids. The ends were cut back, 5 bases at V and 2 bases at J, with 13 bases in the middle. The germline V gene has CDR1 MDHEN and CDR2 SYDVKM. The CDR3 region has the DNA TGTGCCAGCAGTCTAGACCAAGTCGCCTACAATGAGCAGTTCTTC. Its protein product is CASSLDQVAYNEQFF.

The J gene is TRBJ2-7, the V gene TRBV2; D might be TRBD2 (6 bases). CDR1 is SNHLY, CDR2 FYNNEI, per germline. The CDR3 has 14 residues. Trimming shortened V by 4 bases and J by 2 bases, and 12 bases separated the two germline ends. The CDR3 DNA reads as TGTGCCAGCAGTGCTAGGAGGGGCACCTACGAGCAGTACTTC. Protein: CASSARRGTYEQYF.

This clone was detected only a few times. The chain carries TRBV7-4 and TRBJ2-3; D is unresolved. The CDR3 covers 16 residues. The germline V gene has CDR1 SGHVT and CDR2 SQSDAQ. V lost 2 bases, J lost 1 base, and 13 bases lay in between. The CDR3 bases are TGTGCCAGCAGCTTAAAGACGGGTCTCTGCACAGATACGCAGTATTTT. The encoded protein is CASSLKTGLCTDTQYF.

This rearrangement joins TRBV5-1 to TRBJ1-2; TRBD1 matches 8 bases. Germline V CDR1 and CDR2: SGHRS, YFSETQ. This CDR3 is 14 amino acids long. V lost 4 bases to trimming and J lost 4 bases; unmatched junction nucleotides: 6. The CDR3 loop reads CASSTTGVGYGYTF. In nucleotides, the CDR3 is TGCGCCAGCAGCACGACAGGGGTGGGCTATGGCTACACCTTC.

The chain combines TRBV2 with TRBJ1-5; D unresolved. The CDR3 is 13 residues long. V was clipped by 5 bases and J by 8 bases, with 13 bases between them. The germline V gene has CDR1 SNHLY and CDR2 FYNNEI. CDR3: CASSPRVLKPQHF. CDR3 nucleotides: TGTGCCAGCAGTCCGCGGGTCCTTAAGCCCCAGCATTTT.

The CDR3 loop reads CASSPGAGVDYGYTF. The CDR3 nucleotides are TGCGCCAGCAGCCCCGGGGCAGGGGTTGACTATGGCTACACCTTC. The rearrangement uses TRBV5-1 and TRBJ1-2, with D perhaps matching TRBD1 (6 bases). Germline V gives CDR1 SGHRS, CDR2 YFSETQ. Trimming cost V 4 bases and J 3 bases, with 16 bases left between them. The CDR3 is 15 amino acids.

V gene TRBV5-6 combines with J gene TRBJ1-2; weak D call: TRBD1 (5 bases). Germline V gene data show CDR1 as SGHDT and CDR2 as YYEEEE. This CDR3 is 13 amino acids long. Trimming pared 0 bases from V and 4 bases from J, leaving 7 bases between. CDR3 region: CASSLADSYGYTF. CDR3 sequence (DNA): TGTGCCAGCAGCTTGGCCGACAGCTATGGCTACACCTTC.

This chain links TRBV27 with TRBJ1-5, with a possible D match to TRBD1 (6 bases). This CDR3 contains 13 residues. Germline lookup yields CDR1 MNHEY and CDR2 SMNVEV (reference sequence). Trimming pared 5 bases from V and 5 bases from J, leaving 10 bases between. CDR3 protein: CASSPWGHQPQHF. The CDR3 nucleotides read TGTGCCAGCAGTCCCTGGGGGCATCAGCCCCAGCATTTT.

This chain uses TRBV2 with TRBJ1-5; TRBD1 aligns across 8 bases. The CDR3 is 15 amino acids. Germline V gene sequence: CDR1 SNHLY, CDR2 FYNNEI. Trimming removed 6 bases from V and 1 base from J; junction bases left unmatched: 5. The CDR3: CASRQDRGSNQPQHF. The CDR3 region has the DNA TGTGCCAGCAGACAAGACAGGGGAAGCAATCAGCCCCAGCATTTT.

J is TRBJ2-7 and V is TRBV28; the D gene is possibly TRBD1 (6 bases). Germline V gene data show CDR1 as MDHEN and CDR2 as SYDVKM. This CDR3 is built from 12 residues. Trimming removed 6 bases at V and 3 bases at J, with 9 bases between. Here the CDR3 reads CASSRTVYEQYF. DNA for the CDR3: TGTGCCAGCAGCCGGACAGTCTACGAGCAGTACTTC.

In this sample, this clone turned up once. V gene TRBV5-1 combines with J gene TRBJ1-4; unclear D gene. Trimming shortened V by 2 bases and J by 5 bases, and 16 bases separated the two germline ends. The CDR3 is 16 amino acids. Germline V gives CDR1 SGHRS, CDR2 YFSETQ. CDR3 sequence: CASSFGGSLQNEKLFF. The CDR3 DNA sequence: TGCGCCAGCAGCTTCGGCGGGTCTCTGCAGAATGAAAAACTGTTTTTT.

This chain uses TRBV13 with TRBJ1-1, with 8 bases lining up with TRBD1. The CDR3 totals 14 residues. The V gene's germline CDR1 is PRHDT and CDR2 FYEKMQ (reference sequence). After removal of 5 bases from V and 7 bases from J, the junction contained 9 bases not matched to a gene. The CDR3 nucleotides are TGTGCCAGCAGCCCCTGGGACAGGTACGGTGAAGCTTTCTTT. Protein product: CASSPWDRYGEAFF.

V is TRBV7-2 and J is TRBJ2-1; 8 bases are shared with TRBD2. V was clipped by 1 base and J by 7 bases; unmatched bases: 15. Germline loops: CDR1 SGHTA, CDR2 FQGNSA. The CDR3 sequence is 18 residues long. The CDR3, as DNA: TGTGCCAGCAGCTTAGTCAGGATATCCAGCGGGAGAATAAATGAGCAGTTCTTC. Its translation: CASSLVRISSGRINEQFF. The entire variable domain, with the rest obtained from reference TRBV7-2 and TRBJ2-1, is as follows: GAGVSQSPSNKVTEKGKDVELRCDPISGHTALYWYRQSLGQGLEFLIYFQGNSAPDKSGLPSDRFSAERTGGSVSTLTIQRTQQEDSAVYLCASSLVRISSGRINEQFFGPGTRLTVL.

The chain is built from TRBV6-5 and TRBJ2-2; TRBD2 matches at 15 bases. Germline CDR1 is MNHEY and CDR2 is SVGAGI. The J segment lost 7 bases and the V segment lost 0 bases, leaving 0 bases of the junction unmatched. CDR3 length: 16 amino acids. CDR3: CASSYSGLAGGGELFF. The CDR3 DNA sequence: TGTGCCAGCAGTTACTCGGGACTAGCGGGAGGCGGGGAGCTGTTTTTT.